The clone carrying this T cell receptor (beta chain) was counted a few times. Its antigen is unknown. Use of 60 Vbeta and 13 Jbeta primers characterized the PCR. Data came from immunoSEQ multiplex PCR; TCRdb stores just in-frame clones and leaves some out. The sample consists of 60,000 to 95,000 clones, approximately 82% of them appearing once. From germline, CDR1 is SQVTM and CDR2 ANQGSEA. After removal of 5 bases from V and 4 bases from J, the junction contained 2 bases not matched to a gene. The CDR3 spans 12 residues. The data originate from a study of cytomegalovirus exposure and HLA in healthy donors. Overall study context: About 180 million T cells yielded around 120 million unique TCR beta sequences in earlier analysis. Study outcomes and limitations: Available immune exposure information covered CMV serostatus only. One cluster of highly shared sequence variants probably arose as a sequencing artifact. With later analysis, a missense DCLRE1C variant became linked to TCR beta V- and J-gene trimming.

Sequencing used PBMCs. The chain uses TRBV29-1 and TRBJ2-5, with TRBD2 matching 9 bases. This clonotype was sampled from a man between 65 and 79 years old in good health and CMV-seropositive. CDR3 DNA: TGCAGCGTTCTTAGCGGGGGAGAGACCCAGTACTTC. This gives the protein CSVLSGGETQYF.